This entry lists 27 T cell receptor beta chains sequenced from one sample in a study of beta chain features in type 1 diabetes. Sequencing targeted expressed TCRB transcripts, as all isolated RNA had been reverse transcribed. The method was immunoSEQ multiplex PCR; TCRdb's version includes in-frame clones alone and lacks a portion of them. The table has under 450,000 clones, approximately 15% seen once. The sample taken for sequencing was naive CD4+ T cells from blood. The receptors come from a man aged 25 to 45 in good health.

The V gene is TRBV7-3, the J gene TRBJ2-5; 7 bases fit TRBD1. Trimming removed 6 bases from V and 0 bases from J; junction bases left unmatched: 7. Germline CDR1 reads SGHTA; CDR2 reads FQGTGA. This CDR3 spans 15 amino acids. The CDR3 DNA sequence: TGTGCCAGCAGTAACAGGGGCCTTCACCAAGAGACCCAGTACTTC. Encoded protein: CASSNRGLHQETQYF.

The chain combines TRBV7-9 with TRBJ1-1; possibly TRBD1 for D (5 bases). Germline V lookup: CDR1 SEHNR, CDR2 FQNEAQ (reference sequence). The V end lost 4 bases, the J end lost 1 base, and 10 bases lay between the germline ends. The CDR3 extends over 14 amino acids. The CDR3 region is CASSSQVRNTEAFF. In DNA, the CDR3 is TGTGCCAGCAGCTCACAGGTTCGGAACACTGAAGCTTTCTTT.

This clone was picked up a small number of times. V and J are TRBV23-1 and TRBJ1-1; unclear D gene. TRBV23-1 is designated an ORF whose function remains uncertain. The CDR3 sequence is 15 residues long. V was pared by 0 bases and J by 0 bases, with 8 bases between. The CDR3 protein is CASSQSFGVNTEAFF. In nucleotides, the CDR3 is TGCGCCAGCAGTCAATCGTTCGGCGTGAACACTGAAGCTTTCTTT.

This clone was seen only a few times. The rearrangement joins TRBV29-1 to TRBJ2-1; D may be TRBD1 (5 bases). Germline loops: CDR1 SQVTM, CDR2 ANQGSEA. The CDR3 spans 11 residues. The V end lost 8 bases, the J end lost 7 bases, and 12 bases lay between the germline ends. This chain's CDR3 is CSLGVPNEQFF. In nucleotides, the CDR3 is TGCAGCTTAGGGGTACCGAATGAGCAGTTCTTC.

This chain connects TRBV20-1 to TRBJ2-5; possibly TRBD2 for D (5 bases). V lost 1 base, J lost 9 bases, and 9 bases lay in between. The CDR3 consists of 11 residues. The germline V gene encodes CDR1 DFQATT and CDR2 SNEGSKA (reference sequence). The CDR3 reads CSARGSGAQYF. The CDR3 nucleotides are TGCAGTGCTAGAGGCTCCGGGGCCCAGTACTTC.

This clone was found a few times. The chain employs TRBV6-5 and TRBJ2-1, with TRBD2 matching 7 bases. The germline V gene has CDR1 MNHEY and CDR2 SVGAGI. This CDR3 is 15 amino acids long. Trimming removed 2 bases from V and 3 bases from J; junction bases left unmatched: 4. The CDR3 is CASSYRASGYNEQFF. DNA of the CDR3: TGTGCCAGCAGTTACCGGGCTAGCGGCTACAATGAGCAGTTCTTC.

The sample holds a few counts of this clone. The V gene is TRBV5-1, the J gene TRBJ2-1, with D hard to call. V was pared by 1 base and J by 6 bases, with 11 bases between. This CDR3 region has 14 residues. Germline V gene lookup returns CDR1 SGHRS and CDR2 YFSETQ. The CDR3 spells CASSLLLASNEQFF. The DNA of the CDR3 is TGCGCCAGCAGCTTGCTTCTGGCTAGCAATGAGCAGTTCTTC. Complete variable domain (other parts from reference TRBV5-1 and TRBJ2-1): KAGVTQTPRYLIKTRGQQVTLSCSPISGHRSVSWYQQTPGQGLQFLFEYFSETQRNKGNFPGRFSGRQFSNSRSEMNVSTLELGDSALYLCASSLLLASNEQFFGPGTRLTVL.

In this sample, this clone turned up a few times. CDR3 nucleotide sequence: TGTGCCAGCTTTAGCAGGGGACTCTATGGCTACACCTTC. Translated: CASFSRGLYGYTF. The gene calls are TRBV21-1 and TRBJ1-2. TRBV21-1 is given as a pseudogene. CDR3 length equals 13 residues.

This clone showed up just a few times. This rearrangement joins TRBV4-1 to TRBJ2-1; possibly TRBD1 for D (6 bases). Germline V gene data show CDR1 as MGHRA and CDR2 as YSYEKL. Trimming left V 3 bases short and J 7 bases short, with 10 bases between. The CDR3 has 13 amino acids. CDR3 amino acids: CASSHAQGNEQFF. CDR3 bases: TGCGCCAGCAGCCATGCACAGGGAAATGAGCAGTTCTTC.

V usage is TRBV5-4 and J usage is TRBJ2-1, with 8 bases matching TRBD1. Germline CDR1 reads SGHNT; CDR2 reads YYREEE (reference sequence). This CDR3 is 15 amino acids long. Losses at the gene ends were 2 bases for V and 7 bases for J; bases not matched to a gene: 8. DNA for the CDR3: TGTGCCAGCAGCTTTAGGGACAGGTTTCCAAATGAGCAGTTCTTC. This translates into CASSFRDRFPNEQFF.

This clone was observed a handful of times. The rearrangement uses TRBV7-2 and TRBJ2-2, with D hard to call. The V end lost 2 bases, the J end lost 1 base, and 11 bases lay between the germline ends. The CDR3 is made up of 16 amino acids. Germline V gene sequence: CDR1 SGHTA, CDR2 FQGNSA. The CDR3 region is CASSLRQALNTGELFF. The CDR3 region has the DNA TGTGCCAGCAGCTTACGGCAGGCCTTGAACACCGGGGAGCTGTTTTTT. The full variable domain, its missing parts supplied by reference TRBV7-2 and TRBJ2-2, is GAGVSQSPSNKVTEKGKDVELRCDPISGHTALYWYRQSLGQGLEFLIYFQGNSAPDKSGLPSDRFSAERTGGSVSTLTIQRTQQEDSAVYLCASSLRQALNTGELFFGEGSRLTVL.

The chain combines TRBV2 with TRBJ2-5; perhaps TRBD2 as D (5 bases). The V and J ends lost 2 bases and 5 bases respectively, with 6 bases between them. Germline V CDR1 and CDR2: SNHLY, FYNNEI. The CDR3 sequence is 12 residues long. CDR3 loop: CASSESGETQYF. CDR3 coding DNA: TGTGCCAGCAGTGAATCGGGGGAGACCCAGTACTTC.

This rearrangement joins TRBV21-1 to TRBJ2-5. TRBV21-1 is a pseudogene locus. The CDR3 contains 11 residues. CDR3 sequence reads: CAIDLQETQYF. Written as DNA, the CDR3 is TGTGCCATCGACCTCCAAGAGACCCAGTACTTC.

The rearrangement uses TRBV19 and TRBJ2-5, with 11 nucleotides matching TRBD2. Germline V CDR1 and CDR2: LNHDA, SQIVND (reference sequence). V trimming: 1 base; J trimming: 2 bases; junction bases outside the gene matches: 3. This CDR3 has 16 amino acids. DNA of the CDR3: TGTGCCAGTAGTATAGCTCCTAGCGGGGGGCAAGAGACCCAGTACTTC. Translated: CASSIAPSGGQETQYF.

This clone was counted ten times or more. The rearrangement uses TRBV7-2 and TRBJ2-7; the match to TRBD2 covers 9 bases. The CDR3 length is 13 residues. The trim removed 5 bases at V and 6 bases at J, leaving 5 bases unmatched. The germline V gene has CDR1 SGHTA and CDR2 FQGNSA. The CDR3 reads CASSTSSGTEQYV. The CDR3 DNA follows: TGTGCCAGCAGCACATCTAGCGGGACCGAGCAGTACGTC.

Comments on this clone: At the DNA level, this CDR3 is encoded by other sequences in the same sample as well. The V gene is TRBV7-9, the J gene TRBJ2-3; 8 nucleotides line up with TRBD2. Germline CDR1 is SEHNR and CDR2 is FQNEAQ (reference sequence). Trimming cost V 8 bases and J 3 bases; bases outside gene matches: 10. CDR3 length: 15 amino acids. The CDR3 region is CASSLAGTGTDTQYF. The CDR3 DNA sequence: TGTGCCAGCTCTTTAGCGGGAACGGGAACAGATACGCAGTATTTT.

There are many counts of this clone. This chain connects TRBV21-1 to TRBJ2-1; the D call in the table, TRBD2, was not verified against the DNA. TRBV21-1 is termed a pseudogene. The CDR3 totals 16 residues. CDR3 residues: CASSHPHIRGWDEQFF. DNA for the CDR3: TGTGCCAGCAGCCATCCCCATATCCGGGGGTGGGATGAGCAGTTCTTC.

This clone was observed a few times. The V call is TRBV6-1, the J call TRBJ2-7; 10 nucleotides match TRBD1. In germline, CDR1 is MNHNS, CDR2 SASEGT. J was trimmed by 3 bases and V by 7 bases; bases with no gene match: 6. CDR3 length equals 14 residues. DNA for the CDR3: TGTGCCAGCACCCCGGGACAGGGGTTCTACGAGCAGTACTTC. Amino acids: CASTPGQGFYEQYF.

This clone was detected a few times. This chain uses TRBV20-1 with TRBJ2-5; D remains ambiguous. Trimming took off 3 bases at V and 5 bases at J, with 7 bases between the two ends. The CDR3 is made up of 11 amino acids. The germline V gene has CDR1 DFQATT and CDR2 SNEGSKA (reference sequence). The CDR3 spells CSASSRETQYF. The CDR3, as DNA: TGCAGTGCTAGCAGTAGGGAGACCCAGTACTTC.

This clone was picked up a small number of times. The V call is TRBV9, the J call TRBJ2-3, with D hard to call. Germline V gene data show CDR1 as SGDLS and CDR2 as YYNGEE. The CDR3 consists of 14 residues. Trimming shortened V by 6 bases and J by 0 bases, and 11 bases separated the two germline ends. In DNA form, the CDR3 reads TGTGCCAGCACCCCAACGGGTAGCACAGATACGCAGTATTTT. It codes for CASTPTGSTDTQYF.

The chain couples TRBV7-2 to TRBJ2-7, with a weak D call TRBD2 (6 bases). Germline CDR1 is SGHTA and CDR2 is FQGNSA. The CDR3 is 16 amino acids. Between the trimmed V and J ends, which lost 5 bases and 2 bases, there was a span of 19 bases. The CDR3 here is CASSLSVASEPYEQYV. As DNA, the CDR3 is TGTGCCAGCAGCCTCTCGGTGGCTAGCGAACCCTACGAGCAGTACGTC.

This clone was counted between two and nine times. The V and J genes are TRBV9 and TRBJ2-3; 8 bases are a match to TRBD2. There are 14 residues in the CDR3. Per the germline V gene, CDR1 is SGDLS and CDR2 is YYNGEE. J was trimmed by 7 bases and V by 4 bases; bases with no gene match: 8. The CDR3 loop reads CASSSMVAGYTQYF. The CDR3 DNA sequence: TGTGCCAGCAGCTCGATGGTAGCGGGGTATACGCAGTATTTT.

In its sample, this clone was seen a few times. This rearrangement joins TRBV7-9 to TRBJ2-3; D possibly uses TRBD1 or TRBD2 (5 bases each). The CDR3 is made up of 14 amino acids. Germline CDR1 reads SEHNR; CDR2 reads FQNEAQ (reference sequence). V lost 5 bases to trimming and J lost 2 bases, with 11 bases between them. The CDR3 DNA reads as TGTGCCAGCAGCACCGGGACGACCACAGATACGCAGTATTTT. It translates to CASSTGTTTDTQYF.

The chain joins TRBV6-1 to TRBJ2-2, with D possibly being TRBD1 or TRBD2 (5 bases each). Germline values: CDR1 MNHNS, CDR2 SASEGT. CDR3 length equals 17 residues. The ends were cut back, 0 bases at V and 4 bases at J, with 15 bases in the middle. In nucleotides, the CDR3 is TGTGCCAGCAGTGAAGCGCTTGGGGGACGCCTCACCGGGGAGCTGTTTTTT. It specifies CASSEALGGRLTGELFF.

This rearrangement joins TRBV6-5 to TRBJ2-1; 12 bases align to TRBD2. Germline V gene sequence: CDR1 MNHEY, CDR2 SVGAGI. Germline trimming cut 4 bases from V and 6 bases from J; bases unmatched to any gene: 7. The CDR3 consists of 16 residues. The CDR3 loop reads CASSSTTSGSGNEQFF. The CDR3 bases are TGTGCCAGCAGTTCCACGACTAGCGGGAGCGGCAATGAGCAGTTCTTC.

This clone has more than one count but fewer than ten. The CDR3 reads CAISTEARGYTF. The CDR3 nucleotides read TGTGCCATCAGTACGGAGGCACGTGGCTACACCTTC. The chain recombines TRBV10-3 with TRBJ1-2; unclear D gene. V was clipped by 5 bases and J by 7 bases, with 11 bases between them. The germline V gene encodes CDR1 ENHRY and CDR2 SYGVKD. CDR3 length: 12 amino acids.

The chain joins TRBV6-1 to TRBJ2-5; D may correspond to TRBD1 or TRBD2 (5 bases each). This CDR3 contains 15 residues. Germline V gene lookup returns CDR1 MNHNS and CDR2 SASEGT. Trimming removed 6 bases at V and 2 bases at J, with 16 bases between. The CDR3 nucleotides are TGTGCCAGCAGCCGAGGGGTAAGCGGACAAGAGACCCAGTACTTC. Its protein product is CASSRGVSGQETQYF.